These 15 T cell receptor beta chains came from one sample sequenced in a study of T cell repertoires in cytomegalovirus infection. TCRdb reanalysed the reads using MiXCR and keeps one entry per CDR3 protein. The sample includes some 180,000 distinct CDR3 sequences, approximately 18% of them seen just once. The sequencing input was CD8+ T cells from PBMCs. The receptor source for this set is a human donor in good health (CMV status not recorded). Some clones in this sample may be carry-over from other donors' samples.

In this sample, this clonotype turned up a few times. The chain uses TRBV7-8 and TRBJ2-7; tentatively, D is TRBD1 (6 bases). Between the trimmed V and J ends, which lost 2 bases and 5 bases, there was a span of 13 bases. The CDR3 runs to 14 residues. The V gene's germline CDR1 is SGHVS and CDR2 FQNEAQ. This CDR3 reads CASSLLQGTDEQYF. CDR3 DNA: TGTGCCAGCAGCTTATTACAGGGAACCGACGAGCAGTACTTC.

This clonotype was seen at least ten times. The junction differs from germline at one of its ends, possibly a read error. The chain uses TRBV7-9 and TRBJ1-5; no reliable D call. The CDR3 sequence is 14 residues long. Germline V gene lookup returns CDR1 SEHNR and CDR2 FQNEAQ (reference sequence). CDR3 sequence: CASSLAGSNQPQHF. The DNA for the CDR3 is TGTGCCAGCAGTTTAGCGGGGAGCAATCAGCCCCAGCATTTT.

This clonotype was counted between two and nine times. The genes are TRBV7-9 and TRBJ2-7; no reliable D call. The germline V gene has CDR1 SEHNR and CDR2 FQNEAQ (reference sequence). Trimming stripped 5 bases from V and 2 bases from J, with 13 bases between. The length of the CDR3 is 14 residues. The chain's CDR3 is CASSRRTAPYEQYF. In DNA, the CDR3 is TGTGCCAGCAGCAGGCGGACGGCCCCCTACGAGCAGTACTTC.

This clonotype was seen a few times. The rearrangement links TRBV10-2 to TRBJ2-7; D is perhaps TRBD1 (6 bases). The CDR3 contains 13 residues. Germline loops: CDR1 WSHSY, CDR2 SAAADI. V was cut by 8 bases and J by 3 bases, with 14 bases left in between. CDR3 bases: TGCGCCAGCTCTGAGACAGGTAACTACGAGCAGTACTTC. Amino acid sequence: CASSETGNYEQYF.

CDR3 bases: TGCGCCAGCAGTGACAGTAAGAACACCGGGGAGCTGTTTTTT. This codes for CASSDSKNTGELFF. The chain joins TRBV10-1 to TRBJ2-2, with D hard to call. CDR3 length: 14 residues. Germline V lookup: CDR1 WNHNN, CDR2 SYGVQD (reference sequence). The V and J ends lost 3 bases and 1 base respectively, with 6 bases between them.

Many counts were recorded for this clonotype. CDR3 nucleotide sequence: TGTGCCAGCAGTATGGGGACGGCGGAAGCTTTCTTT. Its protein product is CASSMGTAEAFF. The rearrangement uses TRBV7-6 and TRBJ1-1, with a weak D call TRBD1 (5 bases). Germline CDR1 reads SGHVS; CDR2 reads FNYEAQ. V was clipped by 6 bases and J by 8 bases, with 13 bases between them. This CDR3 contains 12 residues. The full variable domain, its missing parts supplied by reference TRBV7-6 and TRBJ1-1, is GAGVSQSPRYKVTKRGQDVALRCDPISGHVSLYWYRQALGQGPEFLTYFNYEAQQDKSGLPNDRFSAERPEGSISTLTIQRTEQRDSAMYRCASSMGTAEAFFGQGTRLTVV.

V and J are TRBV6-2 or TRBV6-3 and TRBJ1-1; D uncertain. Germline assignment: CDR1 MNHEY and CDR2 SVGEGT. This CDR3 is 12 amino acids long. V lost 0 bases to trimming and J lost 10 bases, with 9 bases between them. Here the CDR3 DNA reads TGTGCCAGCAGTTACTCGTCCGCTTTAGCTTTCTTT. This codes for CASSYSSALAFF.

J is TRBJ2-7 and V is TRBV6-5; D is perhaps TRBD2 (6 bases). Germline V lookup: CDR1 MNHEY, CDR2 SVGAGI. Between the trimmed V and J ends, which lost 5 bases and 3 bases, there was a span of 14 bases. This CDR3 has 14 amino acids. The CDR3, as DNA: TGTGCCAGCAGTGCCGGACCGGGGGACTACGAGCAGTACTTC. This sequence encodes CASSAGPGDYEQYF.

The chain has TRBV28 and TRBJ2-1, with D perhaps TRBD1 (5 bases). The germline V and J ends were trimmed by 5 bases and 8 bases, with 10 bases remaining between them. Per germline, CDR1 MDHEN and CDR2 SYDVKM. CDR3 size: 12 residues. CDR3 nucleotide sequence: TGTGCCAGCAGTCCTGACAGCTATGAGCAGTTCTTC. Amino acid sequence: CASSPDSYEQFF.

The sample holds a few counts of this clonotype. The chain is built from TRBV11-2 and TRBJ2-5; no definite D call. This CDR3 is 12 amino acids long. Looked up from germline, CDR1 is SGHAT and CDR2 is FQNNGV. The V end was cut by 1 base, the J end by 2 bases, with 2 bases between. In nucleotides, the CDR3 is TGTGCCAGCAGCTTAGCTCAAGAGACCCAGTACTTC. Translated: CASSLAQETQYF.

This clonotype was seen a handful of times. The chain links TRBV7-9 to TRBJ1-3, with D tentatively TRBD1 (6 bases). This CDR3 region has 15 residues. The V end was cut by 5 bases, the J end by 0 bases, with 11 bases between. Germline CDR1 and CDR2: SEHNR and FQNEAQ (reference sequence). CDR3 region: CASSPTGSSGNTIYF. As DNA, the CDR3 is TGTGCCAGCAGCCCGACAGGCAGCTCTGGAAACACCATATATTTT.

This clonotype was counted a few times. Germline and junction disagree at one end, which may indicate a read error. This chain joins TRBV7-8 and TRBJ1-2; 12 bases agree with TRBD1. Per germline, CDR1 SGHVS and CDR2 FQNEAQ. The length of the CDR3 is 15 residues. CDR3: CAITGQGASNYGYTF. CDR3 DNA sequence: TGCGCAATTACGGGACAGGGGGCTTCTAACTATGGCTACACCTTC.

This clonotype has a handful of counts. The CDR3 is CASSLGGGAEYTEAFF. The CDR3 region has the DNA TGTGCCAGCAGCTTAGGTGGGGGGGCCGAGTACACTGAAGCTTTCTTT. The rearrangement joins TRBV7-8 to TRBJ1-1; D may be TRBD1 (6 bases). V lost 1 base to trimming and J lost 3 bases, with 15 bases between them. CDR3 length equals 16 residues. CDR1 is SGHVS and CDR2 is FQNEAQ in the germline V gene.

This chain links TRBV12-3 or TRBV12-4 with TRBJ2-2; D gene uncertain. This CDR3 is 13 amino acids long. V was clipped by 0 bases and J by 3 bases, with 2 bases between them. The CDR3, as DNA: TGTGCCAGCAGTTTAGCCTACACCGGGGAGCTGTTTTTT. The encoded protein is CASSLAYTGELFF.

This clonotype was observed a handful of times. The chain uses TRBV6-5 and TRBJ1-5; 7 positions agree with TRBD1. The CDR3 extends over 14 amino acids. V lost 7 bases to trimming and J lost 5 bases; unmatched junction nucleotides: 8. Per germline, CDR1 MNHEY and CDR2 SVGAGI. The CDR3 is CASTATGLDQPQHF. The CDR3 DNA reads TGTGCCAGCACCGCGACAGGGTTAGATCAGCCCCAGCATTTT.